The sequence of this T cell receptor (beta chain) was determined in a study of cytomegalovirus exposure and HLA in healthy donors. As regards this clone: The antigen remains unidentified.

13 Jbeta primers and 60 Vbeta primers were used for the PCR. Repertoires were generated with immunoSEQ multiplex PCR, while TCRdb's copy carries only in-frame clones and drops some. Found here are roughly 99,000 clones, less than 80% of them singletons; the top ten hold 7.5% to 9%. Study observations and caveats: A few chains tied to CMV proved CMV antigen-specific in vitro.

The specimen was PBMCs. This clonotype originated in a man aged 30-40 years in good health and CMV-seronegative.

CDR3 protein: CASSILGEDYGYTF. CDR3 in DNA: TGTGCCAGTAGTATTTTGGGTGAGGACTATGGCTACACCTTC. The chain has TRBV19 and TRBJ1-2, with D uncertain. There are 14 residues in the CDR3. Germline-derived CDR1 and CDR2 are LNHDA and SQIVND (reference sequence). V was shortened by 3 bases and J by 3 bases, with 11 bases between the two germline ends.